This T cell receptor beta chain appears in the sequencing data of a study of blood T cells in healthy people across ages (dated by TCRdb to about 2015). A note on the overall study: Template switching captured roughly one uniquely barcoded TCR beta cDNA molecule per two T cells in model experiments. The study analyzed two additional independent replicas of 1 million unique cDNA reads from the same blood draw for two donors, one aged 18 to 29 and one aged 80 or older. The donors were divided into four age groups: young (average around 16 years), middle-aged (around 37), aged (approximately 62) and long-lived (around 87). To avoid experimental bias, donors of different ages were distributed randomly across sequencing lanes. The study measured age-related changes in TCR beta repertoire diversity using deep sequencing normalized with unique cDNA molecular identifiers.

Systemically healthy Caucasian individuals from Russia, 39 in total and aged roughly 6 to 90 years, were included as donors. Each donor gave ten milliliters of peripheral blood, collected into EDTA-treated Vacutainer tubes. Ficoll-Paque density-gradient centrifugation was used to isolate PBMCs, with at least 6.5 million per sample. Total RNA was extracted from PBMCs with Trizol reagent, with at least 6 micrograms obtained per sample. Naive CD45RAhigh/CD27high T cell percentages were measured by flow cytometry on a PBMC aliquot from every donor. Library creation used 5' RACE. The instrument given in TCRdb is Illumina HiSeq 2500. The second PCR ran for roughly 7 to 12 cycles and used a J-beta primer mix along with a sample-barcoded 5' primer. A template-switch 5' adaptor carrying 12 random nucleotides introduced a unique molecular identifier onto each TCR beta cDNA molecule. At least 3 million CDR3-containing paired-end reads were obtained from each sample. First-strand cDNA synthesis was performed from all RNA using the Mint cDNA synthesis kit, with priming by a TRBC-specific oligonucleotide. Following uracil-DNA glycosylase treatment, a first 18-cycle PCR with universal primers M1SS and BC2_uni_R was performed on all cDNA. For the original study's pipeline: Each sample was normalized by randomly selecting 1 million high-quality reads, each carrying a distinct molecular identifier. Instead of being binned into consensus sequences, reads that shared molecular identifiers were thrown out. MiTCR, with a Q25 quality threshold and the strictest error-elimination algorithm, was used for CDR3 identification, clonotype clustering and error correction. A nonparametric unseen species model with Euler transformation was used to estimate a lower bound on total TCR beta diversity. TCRdb cleaned the public reads at Q25 with fastp, built clones with MiXCR and kept in-frame beta chains. Rows with a matching CDR3 protein are joined into one entry that keeps the most common DNA and genes. The V and J calls shown here were made by TCRdb, not taken from the authors' results. In all, the sample holds about 1.4 million distinct CDR3 sequences, and approximately 60% of those were seen once. Approximately 7% of the sample goes to the ten largest clones.

Overall study results and their limits: Since profiling was done on bulk unsorted PBMCs, naive and antigen-experienced compartments could not be conclusively compared. There was a strong correlation between observed TCR beta diversity and the percentage of naive T cells measured by flow cytometry. Estimates of total diversity from one million sequenced T cells were regarded as lower bounds and underestimates. Observed TCR beta diversity per million T cells fell roughly linearly with age, and a significant reduction was already apparent by age roughly 40. Because donor CMV infection status was unknown, age-related changes in expanded clonotypes were potentially confounded. The long-lived group showed more naive CD4+ T cells, fewer expanded clones and increased TCR diversity than the aged group, suggesting age selection.

Concerning this clonotype itself: Its antigen remains undetermined. Base qualities are not at hand, and no much larger clone is one base apart.

According to the germline V gene, CDR1 reads MGHDK and CDR2 reads SYGVNS. V was cut back by 3 bases and J by 7 bases, leaving a gap of 10 bases between them. From cysteine to phenylalanine, the CDR3 is 13 amino acids long. The entry retains the CDR3 DNA only, 39 bases that are in frame from base 1. This receptor was taken from a man aged 18 to 30 in good health. The chain links TRBV25-1 with TRBJ2-1, with TRBD2 perhaps the D gene, on 6 matching bases. Sequencing input: blood. The DNA reads as follows: TGTGCCAGCAGTGATCCAGGAGGGAATGAGCAGTTCTTC. The resulting protein is CASSDPGGNEQFF.